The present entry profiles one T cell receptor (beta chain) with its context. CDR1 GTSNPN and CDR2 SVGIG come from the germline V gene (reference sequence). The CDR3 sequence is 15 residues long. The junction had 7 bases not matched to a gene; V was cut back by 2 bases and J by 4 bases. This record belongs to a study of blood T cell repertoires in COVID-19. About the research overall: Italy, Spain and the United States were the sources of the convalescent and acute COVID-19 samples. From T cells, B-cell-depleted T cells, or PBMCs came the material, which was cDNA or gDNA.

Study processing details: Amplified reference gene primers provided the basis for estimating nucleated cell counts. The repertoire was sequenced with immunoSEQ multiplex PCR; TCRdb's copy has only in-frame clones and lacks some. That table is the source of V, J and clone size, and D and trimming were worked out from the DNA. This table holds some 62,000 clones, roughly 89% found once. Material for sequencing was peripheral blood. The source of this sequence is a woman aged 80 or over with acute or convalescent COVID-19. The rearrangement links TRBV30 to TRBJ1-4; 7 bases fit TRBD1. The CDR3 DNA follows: TGTGCCTGGAGTTACGACAGGGAATATAATGAAAAACTGTTTTTT. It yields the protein CAWSYDREYNEKLFF.